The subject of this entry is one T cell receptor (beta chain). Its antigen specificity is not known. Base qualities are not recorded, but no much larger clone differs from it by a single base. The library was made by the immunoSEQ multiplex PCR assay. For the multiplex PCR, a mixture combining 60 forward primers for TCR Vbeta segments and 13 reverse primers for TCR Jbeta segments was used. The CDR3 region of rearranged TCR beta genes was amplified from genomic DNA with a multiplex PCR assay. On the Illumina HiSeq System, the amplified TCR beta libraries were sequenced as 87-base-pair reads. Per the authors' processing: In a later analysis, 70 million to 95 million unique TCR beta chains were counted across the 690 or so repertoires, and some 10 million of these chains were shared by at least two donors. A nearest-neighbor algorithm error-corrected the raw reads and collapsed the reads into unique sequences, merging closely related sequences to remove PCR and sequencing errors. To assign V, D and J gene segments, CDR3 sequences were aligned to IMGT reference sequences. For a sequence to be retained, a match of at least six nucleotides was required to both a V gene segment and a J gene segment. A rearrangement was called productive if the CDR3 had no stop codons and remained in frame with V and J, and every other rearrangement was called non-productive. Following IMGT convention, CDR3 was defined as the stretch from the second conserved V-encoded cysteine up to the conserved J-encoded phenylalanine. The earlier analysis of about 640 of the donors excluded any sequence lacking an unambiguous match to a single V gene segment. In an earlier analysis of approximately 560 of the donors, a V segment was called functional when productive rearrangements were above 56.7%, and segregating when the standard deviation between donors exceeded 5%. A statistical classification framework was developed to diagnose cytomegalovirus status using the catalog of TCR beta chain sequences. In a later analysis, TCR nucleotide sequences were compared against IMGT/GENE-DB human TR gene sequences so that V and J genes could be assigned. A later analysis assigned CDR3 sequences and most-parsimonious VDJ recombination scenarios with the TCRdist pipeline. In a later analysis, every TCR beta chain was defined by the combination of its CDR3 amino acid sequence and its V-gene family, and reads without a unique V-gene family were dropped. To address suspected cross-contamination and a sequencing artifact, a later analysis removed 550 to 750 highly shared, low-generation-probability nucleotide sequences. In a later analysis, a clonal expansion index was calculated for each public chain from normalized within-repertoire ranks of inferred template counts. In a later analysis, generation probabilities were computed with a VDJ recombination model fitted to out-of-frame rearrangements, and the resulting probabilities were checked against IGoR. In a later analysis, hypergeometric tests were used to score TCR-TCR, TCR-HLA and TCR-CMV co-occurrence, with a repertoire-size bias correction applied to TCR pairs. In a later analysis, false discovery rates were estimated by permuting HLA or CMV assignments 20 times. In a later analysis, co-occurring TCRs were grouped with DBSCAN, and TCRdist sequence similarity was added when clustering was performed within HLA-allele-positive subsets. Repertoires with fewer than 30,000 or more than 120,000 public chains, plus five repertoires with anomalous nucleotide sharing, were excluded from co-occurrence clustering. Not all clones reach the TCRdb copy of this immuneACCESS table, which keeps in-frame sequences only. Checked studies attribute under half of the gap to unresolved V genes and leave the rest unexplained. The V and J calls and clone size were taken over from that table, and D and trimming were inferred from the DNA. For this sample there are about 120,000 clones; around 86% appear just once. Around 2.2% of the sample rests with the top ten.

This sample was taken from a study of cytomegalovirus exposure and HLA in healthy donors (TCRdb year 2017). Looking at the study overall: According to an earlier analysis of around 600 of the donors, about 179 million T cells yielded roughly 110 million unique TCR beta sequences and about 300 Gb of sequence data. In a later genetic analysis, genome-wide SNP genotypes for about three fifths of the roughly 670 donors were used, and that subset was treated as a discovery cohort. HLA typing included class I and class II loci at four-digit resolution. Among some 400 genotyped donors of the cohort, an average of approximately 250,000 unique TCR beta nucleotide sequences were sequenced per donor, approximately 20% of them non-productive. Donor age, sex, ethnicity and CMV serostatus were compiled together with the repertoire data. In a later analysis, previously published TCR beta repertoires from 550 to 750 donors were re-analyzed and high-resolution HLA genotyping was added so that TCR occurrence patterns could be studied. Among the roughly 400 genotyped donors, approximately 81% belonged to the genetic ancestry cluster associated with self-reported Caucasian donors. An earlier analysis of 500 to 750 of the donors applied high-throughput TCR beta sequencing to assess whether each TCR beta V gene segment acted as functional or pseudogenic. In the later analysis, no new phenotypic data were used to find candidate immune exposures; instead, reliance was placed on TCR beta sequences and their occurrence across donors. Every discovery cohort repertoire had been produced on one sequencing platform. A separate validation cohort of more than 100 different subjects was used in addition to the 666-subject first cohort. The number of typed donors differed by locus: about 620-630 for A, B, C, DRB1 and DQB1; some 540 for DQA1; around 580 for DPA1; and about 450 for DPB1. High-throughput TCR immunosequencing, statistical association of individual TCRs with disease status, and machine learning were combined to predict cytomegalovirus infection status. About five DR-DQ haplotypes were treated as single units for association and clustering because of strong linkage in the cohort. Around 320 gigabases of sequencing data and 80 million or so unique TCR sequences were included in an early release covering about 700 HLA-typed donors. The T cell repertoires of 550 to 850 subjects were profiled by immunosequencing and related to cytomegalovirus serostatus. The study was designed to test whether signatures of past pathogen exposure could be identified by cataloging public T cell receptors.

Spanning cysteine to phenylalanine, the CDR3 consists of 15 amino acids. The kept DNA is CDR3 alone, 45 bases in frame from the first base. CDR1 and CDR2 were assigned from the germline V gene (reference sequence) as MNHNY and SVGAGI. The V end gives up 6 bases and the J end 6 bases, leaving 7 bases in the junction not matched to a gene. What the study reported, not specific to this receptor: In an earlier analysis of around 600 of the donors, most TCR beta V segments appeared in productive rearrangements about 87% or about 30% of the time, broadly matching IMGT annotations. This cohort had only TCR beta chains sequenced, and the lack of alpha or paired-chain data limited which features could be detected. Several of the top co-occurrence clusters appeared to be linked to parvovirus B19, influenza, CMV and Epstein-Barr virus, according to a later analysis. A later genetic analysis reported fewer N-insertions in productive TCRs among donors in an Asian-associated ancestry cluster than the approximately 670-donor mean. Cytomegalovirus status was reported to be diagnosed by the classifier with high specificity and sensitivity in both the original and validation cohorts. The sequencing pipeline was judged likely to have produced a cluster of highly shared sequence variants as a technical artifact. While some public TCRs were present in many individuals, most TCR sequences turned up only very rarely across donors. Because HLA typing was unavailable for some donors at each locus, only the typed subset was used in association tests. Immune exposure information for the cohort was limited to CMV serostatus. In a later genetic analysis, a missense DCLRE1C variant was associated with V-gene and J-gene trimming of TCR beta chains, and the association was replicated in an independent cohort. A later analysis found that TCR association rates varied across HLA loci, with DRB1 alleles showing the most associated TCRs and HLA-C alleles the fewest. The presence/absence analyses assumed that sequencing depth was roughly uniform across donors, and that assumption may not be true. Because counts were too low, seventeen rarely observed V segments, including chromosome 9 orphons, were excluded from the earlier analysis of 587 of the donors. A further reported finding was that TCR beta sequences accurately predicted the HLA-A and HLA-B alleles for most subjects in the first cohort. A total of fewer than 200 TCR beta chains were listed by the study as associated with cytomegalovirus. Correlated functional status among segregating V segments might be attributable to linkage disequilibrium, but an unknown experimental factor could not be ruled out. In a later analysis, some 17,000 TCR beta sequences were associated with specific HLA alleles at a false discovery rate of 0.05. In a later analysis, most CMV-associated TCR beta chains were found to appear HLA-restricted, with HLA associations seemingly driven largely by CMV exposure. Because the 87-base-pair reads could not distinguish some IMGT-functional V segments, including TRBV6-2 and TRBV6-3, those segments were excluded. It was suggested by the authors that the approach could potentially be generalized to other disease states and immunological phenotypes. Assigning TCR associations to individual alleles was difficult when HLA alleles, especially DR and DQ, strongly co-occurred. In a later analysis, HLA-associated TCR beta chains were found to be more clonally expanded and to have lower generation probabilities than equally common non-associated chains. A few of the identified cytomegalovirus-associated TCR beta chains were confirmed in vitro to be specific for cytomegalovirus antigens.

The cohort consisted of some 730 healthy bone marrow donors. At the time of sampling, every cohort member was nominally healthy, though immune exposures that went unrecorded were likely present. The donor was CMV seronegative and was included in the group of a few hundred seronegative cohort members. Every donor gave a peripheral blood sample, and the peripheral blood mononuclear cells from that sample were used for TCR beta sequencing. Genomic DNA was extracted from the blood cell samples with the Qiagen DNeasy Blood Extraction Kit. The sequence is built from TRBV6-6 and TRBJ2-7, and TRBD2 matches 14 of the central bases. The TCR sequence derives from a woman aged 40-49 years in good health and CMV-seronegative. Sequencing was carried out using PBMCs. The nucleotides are TGTGCCAGCAGGCCCGGGACTAGCGGGAGTCTCGAGCAGTACTTC. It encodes CASRPGTSGSLEQYF.